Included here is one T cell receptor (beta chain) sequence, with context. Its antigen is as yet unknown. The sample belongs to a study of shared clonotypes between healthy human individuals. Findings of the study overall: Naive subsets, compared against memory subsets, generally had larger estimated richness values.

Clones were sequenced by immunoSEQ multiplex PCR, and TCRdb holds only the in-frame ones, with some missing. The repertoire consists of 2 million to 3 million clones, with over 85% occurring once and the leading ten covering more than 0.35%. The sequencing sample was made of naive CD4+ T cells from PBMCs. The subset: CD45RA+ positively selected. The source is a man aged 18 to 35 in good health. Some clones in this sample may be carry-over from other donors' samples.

CDR3 nucleotide sequence: TGTGCCAGCAGCGTATTGGGCAGCCAGAGCGAGCAGTACTTC. Protein product: CASSVLGSQSEQYF. The chain couples TRBV9 to TRBJ2-7; the D is unclear. Germline loops: CDR1 SGDLS, CDR2 YYNGEE. This CDR3 has 14 residues. Trimming removed 1 base at V and 6 bases at J, with 14 bases between.